This passage covers 29 T cell receptor beta chains from one sample sequenced in a study of early T cells in non-severe SARS-CoV-2 infection. TCRdb reanalysed the 5' RACE reads using MiXCR and keeps one entry per CDR3 protein. The profile shows 62,000 or so distinct CDR3 sequences, 8% to 9% of them singletons. This material consisted of whole blood, taken at baseline. These TCRs come from an adult who was a healthcare worker with PCR-confirmed SARS-CoV-2 infection or an uninfected control (not recorded which).

The chain is built from TRBV20-1 and TRBJ2-3; 8 nucleotides match TRBD2. The V segment lost 3 bases and the J segment 2 bases; nucleotides outside the gene matches: 4. CDR3 length equals 14 residues. Per germline, CDR1 DFQATT and CDR2 SNEGSKA (reference sequence). This CDR3 reads CSARIAGSTDTQYF. Here the CDR3 DNA reads TGCAGTGCTAGGATAGCGGGGTCCACAGATACGCAGTATTTT.

There are many counts of this clonotype. The chain has TRBV6-1 and TRBJ1-5, with 8 positions matching TRBD1. Trimming cost V 6 bases and J 8 bases; bases outside gene matches: 12. Germline CDR1 MNHNS, CDR2 SASEGT. The CDR3 runs 15 residues. CDR3 nucleotides: TGTGCCAGCAGCGGTCAACAGGGGGACGCGGAGCCCCAGCATTTT. It is translated as CASSGQQGDAEPQHF.

The chain combines TRBV30 with TRBJ1-2; D call uncertain. CDR1 and CDR2 (germline): GTSNPN, SVGIG (reference sequence). The CDR3 contains 14 residues. Trimming pared 3 bases from V and 4 bases from J, leaving 15 bases between. CDR3 amino acids: CAWRTSFKRYGYTF. For the CDR3, the DNA is TGTGCCTGGAGAACCAGTTTTAAACGCTATGGCTACACCTTC.

This chain uses TRBV27 with TRBJ2-3, with D uncertain. Trimming shortened V by 5 bases and J by 0 bases, and 12 bases separated the two germline ends. Per the germline V gene, CDR1 is MNHEY and CDR2 is SMNVEV (reference sequence). The CDR3 has 15 residues. As DNA, the CDR3 is TGTGCCAGCAGTCCCACGGAAGGGAGCACAGATACGCAGTATTTT. Its protein product is CASSPTEGSTDTQYF.

V and J are TRBV20-1 and TRBJ2-2, with D perhaps assigned TRBD1 or TRBD2 (5 bases each). Trimming cost V 0 bases and J 4 bases, with 15 bases left between them. This CDR3 region has 16 residues. Germline CDR1 and CDR2: DFQATT and SNEGSKA (reference sequence). The CDR3 is CSARDPGQGITGELFF. In nucleotides, the CDR3 is TGCAGTGCTAGAGATCCGGGGCAGGGAATCACCGGGGAGCTGTTTTTT.

In its sample, this clonotype was seen many times. This rearrangement joins TRBV20-1 to TRBJ2-5; TRBD2 agrees at 9 bases. The length of the CDR3 is 15 residues. With V trimmed by 3 bases and J by 7 bases, 12 bases remained unmatched. CDR1 and CDR2 (germline): DFQATT, SNEGSKA (reference sequence). Here the CDR3 DNA reads TGCAGTGCTAGTCGCGGGAGGGCCGTATACGGGACCCAGTACTTC. It is translated as CSASRGRAVYGTQYF.

This clonotype was recorded a few times. J is TRBJ2-6 and V is TRBV7-6; no firm D call. CDR1 is SGHVS and CDR2 is FNYEAQ in the germline V gene. The V gene lost 1 base and the J gene lost 2 bases, with 15 bases spanning the gap. CDR3 size: 18 residues. The CDR3 loop reads CASSLVSARAAGANVLTF. The DNA of the CDR3 is TGTGCCAGCAGCTTAGTCTCCGCTAGGGCCGCTGGGGCCAACGTCCTGACTTTC.

This rearrangement joins TRBV2 to TRBJ1-1; perhaps TRBD1 as D (6 bases). There are 13 residues in the CDR3. V lost 6 bases, J lost 10 bases, and 18 bases lay in between. CDR1 and CDR2 from the germline V gene are SNHLY and FYNNEI. The CDR3 is CASRARTGTRAFF. The CDR3 coding sequence is TGTGCCAGCAGGGCCCGAACAGGGACTAGAGCTTTCTTT. Full variable domain (rest looked up from reference TRBV2 and TRBJ1-1): EPEVTQTPSHQVTQMGQEVILRCVPISNHLYFYWYRQILGQKVEFLVSFYNNEISEKSEIFDDQFSVERPDGSNFTLKIRSTKLEDSAMYFCASRARTGTRAFFGQGTRLTVV.

This clonotype was seen repeatedly, ten times or more. The chain couples TRBV2 to TRBJ1-6; D remains unclear. V gave up 3 bases and J gave up 10 bases, with 7 bases separating them. Germline CDR1 is SNHLY and CDR2 is FYNNEI. This CDR3 has 12 amino acids. DNA for the CDR3: TGTGCCAGCAGTGAGGAGGCCTCACCCCTCCACTTT. Its protein is CASSEEASPLHF.

This clonotype was observed a handful of times. The gene calls are TRBV20-1 and TRBJ2-3, with 8 bases identical to TRBD1. CDR3 length equals 15 residues. Looked up from germline, CDR1 is DFQATT and CDR2 is SNEGSKA (reference sequence). The ends lost 6 bases at V and 1 base at J; junction bases unmatched: 9. CDR3 loop: CSAPDRERGTDTQYF. In DNA form, the CDR3 reads TGCAGTGCCCCGGACAGGGAGAGAGGCACAGATACGCAGTATTTT.

This clonotype was found a few times. The chain employs TRBV2 and TRBJ2-7, with D uncertain. CDR3 length: 10 residues. Germline lookup yields CDR1 SNHLY and CDR2 FYNNEI. The V end was cut by 10 bases, the J end by 4 bases, with 8 bases between. The CDR3 coding sequence is TGTGCCACCATGGAGTACGAGCAGTACTTC. Residues: CATMEYEQYF.

This clonotype was observed many times. V is TRBV4-2 and J is TRBJ1-2; 8 nucleotides align to TRBD1. The CDR3 loop spans 18 amino acids. Per the germline V gene, CDR1 is LGHNA and CDR2 is YNFKEQ. With 0 bases clipped from V and 4 bases from J, the junction kept 13 bases outside the gene matches. The CDR3 coding sequence is TGTGCCAGCAGCCAAGACCCAGGGGGCGCGACTATCGGCTATGGCTACACCTTC. As protein: CASSQDPGGATIGYGYTF.

About this clonotype: One end of the junction fails to match germline, which may point to a read error. This chain links TRBV5-1 with TRBJ2-3; 12 bases align to TRBD2. Germline loops: CDR1 SGHRS, CDR2 YFSETQ. The CDR3 contains 15 residues. The CDR3 DNA reads TGCACCAGCAGCTCACTAGCGGGAGGCACAGCTACGCAGTATTTT. As protein: CTSSSLAGGTATQYF.

The V gene is TRBV6-5, the J gene TRBJ2-5, with D perhaps TRBD1 (6 bases). The germline gives CDR1 MNHEY, CDR2 SVGAGI. This CDR3 has 13 amino acids. Trimming shortened V by 7 bases and J by 4 bases, and 13 bases separated the two germline ends. This chain's CDR3 is CASKQGSLETQYF. The CDR3 nucleotides read TGTGCCAGCAAACAGGGTAGTCTAGAGACCCAGTACTTC.

This clonotype was recorded at least ten times. V gene TRBV3-1 combines with J gene TRBJ2-1; possibly TRBD1 or TRBD2 for D (5 bases each). Trimming stripped 3 bases from V and 8 bases from J, with 11 bases between. The germline V gene encodes CDR1 LGHDT and CDR2 YNNKEL (reference sequence). The CDR3 length is 13 residues. The CDR3 nucleotides read TGTGCCAGCAGCCATGCCGGGACGCATGAGCAGTTCTTC. This gives the protein CASSHAGTHEQFF.

This clonotype occurred a few times. A junction boundary mismatches the germline segment, possibly from a read error. The J gene is TRBJ2-5, the V gene TRBV10-3, with D possibly being TRBD2 (6 bases). The CDR3 length is 19 residues. Per the germline V gene, CDR1 is ENHRY and CDR2 is SYGVKD. The CDR3 reads CAISESTKDPPGLQETQYF. CDR3 sequence (DNA): TGTGCCATCAGCGAGTCGACCAAGGATCCTCCGGGACTCCAAGAGACCCAGTACTTC.

Regarding this clonotype: A much larger clonotype is one base distant, so this may be a read error. This chain uses TRBV7-9 with TRBJ2-4; the match to TRBD1 covers 7 bases. This CDR3 has 16 amino acids. Germline CDR1 is SEHNR and CDR2 is FQNEAQ (reference sequence). With V trimmed by 8 bases and J by 8 bases, 18 bases remained unmatched. The CDR3, as DNA: TGTGCCAGCGGCTCTACGTTGACAGGGATTACGGACATTCAGTACTTC. Translated, it gives CASGSTLTGITDIQYF.

In this sample, this clonotype turned up many times. J is TRBJ1-2 and V is TRBV12-3 or TRBV12-4; a possible D gene is TRBD1 (5 bases). The length of the CDR3 is 13 residues. Trimming stripped 1 base from V and 2 bases from J, with 5 bases between. CDR3 in amino acids: CASSLGGNYGYTF. The DNA of the CDR3 is TGTGCCAGCAGTTTAGGGGGGAACTATGGCTACACCTTC.

V usage is TRBV11-2 and J usage is TRBJ2-2, with TRBD1 matching over 8 bases. The CDR3 length is 16 residues. V shed 0 bases, J shed 7 bases, and the junction held 7 bases outside the gene matches. Germline V CDR1 and CDR2: SGHAT, FQNNGV. The CDR3 is CASSLDYRQGIGELFF. CDR3 DNA: TGTGCCAGCAGCTTAGATTATAGACAGGGGATCGGGGAGCTGTTTTTT.

This chain uses TRBV12-3 or TRBV12-4 with TRBJ2-6, with a possible D match to TRBD1 (5 bases). CDR3 length: 16 residues. Trimming shortened V by 1 base and J by 0 bases, and 7 bases separated the two germline ends. This CDR3 reads CASSLGQSSGANVLTF. DNA for the CDR3: TGTGCCAGCAGTTTAGGACAGAGCTCTGGGGCCAACGTCCTGACTTTC.

This clonotype occurred many times. The chain links TRBV20-1 to TRBJ2-7; D could derive from TRBD1 or TRBD2 (5 bases each). V dropped 1 base and J dropped 3 bases, with 10 bases sitting between them. The germline CDR1 and CDR2 sequences are DFQATT and SNEGSKA (reference sequence). The CDR3 is 13 amino acids. The CDR3 sequence is CSARAGRFYEQYF. In DNA form, the CDR3 reads TGCAGTGCTAGAGCGGGACGGTTCTACGAGCAGTACTTC.

This clonotype was seen many times. The genes are TRBV24-1 and TRBJ2-3, with D perhaps matching TRBD2 (5 bases). Germline loops: CDR1 KGHDR, CDR2 SFDVKD. CDR3 length: 16 residues. V lost 3 bases, J lost 3 bases, and 15 bases lay in between. The CDR3 is CATSDGLSPGTDTQYF. CDR3 sequence (DNA): TGTGCCACCAGTGATGGACTCTCCCCCGGGACAGATACGCAGTATTTT.

There are a few counts of this clonotype. The rearrangement uses TRBV6-1 and TRBJ1-1, with 9 nucleotides matching TRBD1. The CDR3 has 14 residues. The V gene's germline CDR1 is MNHNS and CDR2 SASEGT. Trimming at V came to 3 bases and at J to 2 bases, leaving 1 base not matched to a gene. The CDR3 here is CASSETGGNTEAFF. Here the CDR3 DNA reads TGTGCCAGCAGTGAGACAGGGGGTAACACTGAAGCTTTCTTT.

CDR3: CASSIGGGGSGNIQYF. The CDR3 region has the DNA TGTGCCAGTAGTATTGGCGGTGGCGGGAGCGGAAACATTCAGTACTTC. V and J are TRBV19 and TRBJ2-4; TRBD2 agrees at 7 bases. CDR3 length equals 16 residues. V lost 3 bases to trimming and J lost 6 bases; unmatched junction nucleotides: 11. CDR1 and CDR2 (germline): LNHDA, SQIVND (reference sequence). The full variable domain, completed using reference TRBV19 and TRBJ2-4, is DGGITQSPKYLFRKEGQNVTLSCEQNLNHDAMYWYRQDPGQGLRLIYYSQIVNDFQKGDIAEGYSVSREKKESFPLTVTSAQKNPTAFYLCASSIGGGGSGNIQYFGAGTRLSVL.

The table lists this clonotype with a few counts. The chain has TRBV27 and TRBJ1-3, with D unclear. V lost 6 bases to trimming and J lost 0 bases, with 9 bases between them. In germline, CDR1 is MNHEY, CDR2 SMNVEV (reference sequence). This CDR3 contains 14 residues. The CDR3 region has the DNA TGTGCCAGCAGGGACCGGCGCTCTGGAAACACCATATATTTT. Amino acid sequence: CASRDRRSGNTIYF.

This clonotype was observed a handful of times. The chain joins TRBV29-1 to TRBJ2-7; the D call may be TRBD1 or TRBD2 (5 bases each). Looked up from germline, CDR1 is SQVTM and CDR2 is ANQGSEA. The CDR3 has 12 residues. V was clipped by 4 bases and J by 7 bases, with 14 bases between them. Here the CDR3 reads CSVGGPPGEQYF. Written as DNA, the CDR3 is TGCAGCGTTGGGGGCCCCCCGGGGGAGCAGTACTTC.

This clonotype was observed a few times. This chain uses TRBV5-5 with TRBJ1-6, with D unclear. Germline values: CDR1 SGHKS, CDR2 YYEKEE (reference sequence). The CDR3 contains 14 residues. Trimming left V 2 bases short and J 7 bases short, with 10 bases between. The CDR3 spells CASSFGVQNSPLHF. The CDR3 coding sequence is TGTGCCAGCAGCTTTGGGGTTCAGAATTCACCCCTCCACTTT.

This clonotype was detected only a few times. The germline gene is not matched at one end of the junction; a read error may be the cause. V and J are TRBV10-3 and TRBJ2-6; D may be TRBD1 (5 bases). The CDR3 runs to 15 residues. Germline V CDR1 and CDR2: ENHRY, SYGVKD. The CDR3 is CAISESRAGANVLTF. The CDR3 DNA is TGTGCCATCAGTGAGTCCAGGGCTGGCGCCAACGTCCTGACTTTC.

There are many counts of this clonotype. This rearrangement joins TRBV12-3 or TRBV12-4 to TRBJ2-3; tentatively, D is TRBD1 or TRBD2 (5 bases each). The CDR3 sequence is 13 residues long. V gave up 2 bases and J gave up 4 bases, with 7 bases separating them. Here the CDR3 reads CASSLRGADTQYF. In DNA, the CDR3 is TGTGCCAGCAGTTTAAGAGGGGCAGATACGCAGTATTTT.